Listed below are T cell receptor beta chains from one sample, sequenced in a study of OX40 agonist ivuxolimab in advanced cancers. Some clones are missing from TCRdb's copy, which holds only in-frame ones; the method was immunoSEQ multiplex PCR. The table records 48,000 or so clones, approximately 81% of them present only once. This specimen was CD4+ or CD8+ T cells sorted from blood, taken in a trial of the OX40 agonist ivuxolimab. The receptors originated from an adult with an advanced solid tumor such as melanoma, head and neck, liver or kidney cancer. The CDR3 runs from the conserved cysteine through the conserved F or W. A D gene is named only where the DNA matches it firmly. A clone size is listed for some rows: how often the clone was seen (once, few, many), or a class if it is expanded.

D: -
V: TRBV6-1
length: 12
J: TRBJ2-5
size: -
DNA: TGTGCCAGCAGTGAATGGGGAGAGACCCAGTACTTC
CDR3: CASSEWGETQYF

D: -
V: TRBV7-2
length: 15
J: TRBJ1-1
size: -
DNA: TGTGCCAGCAGCTTAGTATTCCGGACCAGTACTGAAGCTTTCTTT
CDR3: CASSLVFRTSTEAFF

D: TRBD2
V: TRBV7-3
length: 17
J: TRBJ2-1
size: -
DNA: TGTGCCAGCAGCGCCCCCGGACTAGCGGAGAGATACAATGAGCAGTTCTTC
CDR3: CASSAPGLAERYNEQFF

D: -
V: TRBV14
length: 14
J: TRBJ2-6
size: -
DNA: TGTGCCAGCAGCCAAGACTGGGGGGCCAACGTCCTGACTTTC
CDR3: CASSQDWGANVLTF

D: -
V: TRBV6-1
length: 14
J: TRBJ2-7
size: few
DNA: TGTGCCGGATCCCCAAGGGGCCTGGGACACGAGCAGTACTTC
CDR3: CAGSPRGLGHEQYF

D: TRBD1
V: TRBV19
length: 13
J: TRBJ2-1
size: -
DNA: TGTGCCAGTACCTCCTGGACAGGAAATGAGCAGTTCTTC
CDR3: CASTSWTGNEQFF

D: -
V: TRBV7-9
length: 13
J: TRBJ1-1
size: -
DNA: TGTGCCAGCAGCTTCGAGATGAACACTGAAGCTTTCTTT
CDR3: CASSFEMNTEAFF

D: TRBD1
V: TRBV19
length: 13
J: TRBJ2-7
size: -
DNA: TGTGCCAGTAGTCGGGACAGGACCTACGAGCAGTACTTC
CDR3: CASSRDRTYEQYF

D: -
V: TRBV29-1
length: 15
J: TRBJ1-1
size: -
DNA: TGCAGCGGGGGACACTGGACCTATGAAAACACTGAAGCTTTCTTT
CDR3: CSGGHWTYENTEAFF

D: TRBD1
V: TRBV7-3
length: 17
J: TRBJ2-6
size: -
DNA: TGTGCCAGCAGCTTTGGACAGGGGGCTGCGGGGGCCAACGTCCTGACTTTC
CDR3: CASSFGQGAAGANVLTF

D: -
V: TRBV20-1
length: 10
J: TRBJ2-7
size: -
DNA: TGCAGTGCCTCTCCCCACGAGCAGTACTTC
CDR3: CSASPHEQYF

D: TRBD2
V: TRBV10-3
length: 17
J: TRBJ2-1
size: once
DNA: TGTGCCATCAGTGAACGGGGGGGAGTCGGCTCCTACAATGAGCAGTTCTTC
CDR3: CAISERGGVGSYNEQFF

D: -
V: TRBV6-5
length: 13
J: TRBJ2-5
size: few
DNA: TGTGCCAGCACCCGACAGGTACAAGAGACCCAGTACTTC
CDR3: CASTRQVQETQYF

D: -
V: TRBV5-8
length: 13
J: TRBJ1-1
size: -
DNA: TGTGCCAGCAGCTTGAGAGGGAACACTGAAGCTTTCTTT
CDR3: CASSLRGNTEAFF

D: TRBD2
V: TRBV7-2
length: 14
J: TRBJ2-1
size: -
DNA: TGTGCCAGCGCACCGGGACTAGCGTACAATGAGCAGTTCTTC
CDR3: CASAPGLAYNEQFF

D: TRBD2
V: TRBV29-1
length: 15
J: TRBJ2-3
size: -
DNA: TGCAGCGCCAAAGCAGGGACTAGCGCCGCAGATACGCAGTATTTT
CDR3: CSAKAGTSAADTQYF

D: -
V: TRBV5-1
length: 19
J: TRBJ2-1
size: -
DNA: TGCGCCAGCAGCTTGCTCTCCGCCGAGGAGAGGATTAGGAACAATGAGCAGTTCTTC
CDR3: CASSLLSAEERIRNNEQFF

D: -
V: TRBV5-1
length: 13
J: TRBJ2-1
size: -
DNA: TGCGCCAGCAGCTTGGAACGGGCGGATGGGCAGTTCTTC
CDR3: CASSLERADGQFF

D: TRBD1
V: TRBV30
length: 11
J: TRBJ1-2
size: -
DNA: TGTGCCTGGAGCGCAGGGGGAGGCTACACCTTC
CDR3: CAWSAGGGYTF

D: -
V: TRBV5-1
length: 14
J: TRBJ2-3
size: -
DNA: TGCGCCAGCAGCTTGGAAGGGTACTCAGATACGCAGTATTTT
CDR3: CASSLEGYSDTQYF

D: -
V: TRBV11-2
length: 14
J: TRBJ2-3
size: medium-sized
DNA: TGTGCCAGCAGCTTGGCTAGCGGCACAGATACGCAGTATTTT
CDR3: CASSLASGTDTQYF

D: TRBD2
V: TRBV7-9
length: 19
J: TRBJ2-1
size: -
DNA: TGTGCCAGCAGCTTACTATCGGCTAGCGGGAGGGCTTTAGGGAATGAGCAGTTCTTC
CDR3: CASSLLSASGRALGNEQFF

D: -
V: TRBV10-3
length: 12
J: TRBJ2-5
size: -
DNA: TGTGCCATCTCACGCCCACAAGAGACCCAGTACTTC
CDR3: CAISRPQETQYF

D: TRBD1
V: TRBV19
length: 17
J: TRBJ2-1
size: -
DNA: TGTGCCAGTAGTATAGTGGGCAGGGGGTCCTCCTACAATGAGCAGTTCTTC
CDR3: CASSIVGRGSSYNEQFF

D: TRBD1
V: TRBV29-1
length: 14
J: TRBJ1-5
size: -
DNA: TGCAGCGTAATGGGGACAGCTAGCAATCAGCCCCAGCATTTT
CDR3: CSVMGTASNQPQHF

D: TRBD1
V: TRBV5-1
length: 14
J: TRBJ2-5
size: -
DNA: TGCGCCAGCAGCGCGGACAGGGGCCAAGAGACCCAGTACTTC
CDR3: CASSADRGQETQYF

D: TRBD1
V: TRBV29-1
length: 13
J: TRBJ1-5
size: -
DNA: TGCAGCATCAGGACAGGGGACAATCAGCCCCAGCATTTT
CDR3: CSIRTGDNQPQHF

D: -
V: TRBV28
length: 12
J: TRBJ2-7
size: -
DNA: TGTGCCAGCAGTTTCGGGCGTCAGGAGCAGTACTTC
CDR3: CASSFGRQEQYF

D: TRBD2
V: TRBV7-2
length: 14
J: TRBJ2-1
size: -
DNA: TGTGCCAGCAGCTTCAAATCGGGGAGGGTTGAGCAGTTCTTC
CDR3: CASSFKSGRVEQFF

D: -
V: TRBV5-1
length: 14
J: TRBJ2-1
size: -
DNA: TGCGCCAGCAGCTTGGGGAACAGGGTGAATGAGCAGTTCTTC
CDR3: CASSLGNRVNEQFF

D: -
V: TRBV7-2
length: 15
J: TRBJ2-7
size: -
DNA: TGTGCCAGCAGCCCCCAACTAGAGAGCTCCTACGAGCAGTACTTC
CDR3: CASSPQLESSYEQYF

D: TRBD2
V: TRBV7-2
length: 14
J: TRBJ2-3
size: -
DNA: TGTGCCAGCAGACTAGCGGGAGGGCTGGATACGCAGTATTTT
CDR3: CASRLAGGLDTQYF

D: -
V: TRBV27
length: 13
J: TRBJ2-3
size: -
DNA: TGTGCCAGCAGGCGGCTTAGCACAGATACGCAGTATTTT
CDR3: CASRRLSTDTQYF

D: TRBD1
V: TRBV6-5
length: 14
J: TRBJ1-2
size: -
DNA: TGTGCCAGCAGTTACTCGACAGGGGGCAGGGGCTACACCTTC
CDR3: CASSYSTGGRGYTF

D: -
V: TRBV28
length: 13
J: TRBJ1-1
size: -
DNA: TGTGCCAGCAGTTTGTCCCAGAACACTGAAGCTTTCTTT
CDR3: CASSLSQNTEAFF

D: TRBD2
V: TRBV28
length: 15
J: TRBJ2-3
size: once
DNA: TGTGCCAGCAGTCTGACTAGCGGGAGCACAGATACGCAGTATTTT
CDR3: CASSLTSGSTDTQYF

D: TRBD2
V: TRBV9
length: 16
J: TRBJ2-5
size: -
DNA: TGTGCCAGCAGCGTAGGGGCTAGCGGGGCACAAGAGACCCAGTACTTC
CDR3: CASSVGASGAQETQYF

D: -
V: TRBV10-1
length: 13
J: TRBJ1-1
size: -
DNA: TGCGCCAGCAACGAGGAGGGAAACACTGAAGCTTTCTTT
CDR3: CASNEEGNTEAFF

D: TRBD1
V: TRBV11-1
length: 16
J: TRBJ2-1
size: -
DNA: TGTGCCAGCAGCTTAGTATGGAGACAGGGGTACAATGAGCAGTTCTTC
CDR3: CASSLVWRQGYNEQFF

D: -
V: TRBV29-1
length: 13
J: TRBJ2-3
size: once
DNA: TGCAGCGTTGTGACGGATAGCACAGATACGCAGTATTTT
CDR3: CSVVTDSTDTQYF

D: -
V: TRBV29-1
length: 11
J: TRBJ1-1
size: -
DNA: TGCAGCGTTGAAGACGGAACTGAAGCTTTCTTT
CDR3: CSVEDGTEAFF

D: -
V: TRBV5-5
length: 15
J: TRBJ1-5
size: -
DNA: TGTGCCAGCAGCCCAGGGGACAACAGCAATCAGCCCCAGCATTTT
CDR3: CASSPGDNSNQPQHF

D: -
V: TRBV18
length: 11
J: TRBJ2-7
size: few
DNA: TGTGCCAGCTCCGGGAGCTACGAGCAGTACTTC
CDR3: CASSGSYEQYF

D: -
V: TRBV14
length: 11
J: TRBJ2-7
size: -
DNA: TGTGCCAGCAGCCATACCTACGAGCAGTACTTC
CDR3: CASSHTYEQYF

D: -
V: TRBV29-1
length: 12
J: TRBJ1-5
size: -
DNA: TGCAGCGTTGTGGTGGCGGGTCAGCCCCAGCATTTT
CDR3: CSVVVAGQPQHF